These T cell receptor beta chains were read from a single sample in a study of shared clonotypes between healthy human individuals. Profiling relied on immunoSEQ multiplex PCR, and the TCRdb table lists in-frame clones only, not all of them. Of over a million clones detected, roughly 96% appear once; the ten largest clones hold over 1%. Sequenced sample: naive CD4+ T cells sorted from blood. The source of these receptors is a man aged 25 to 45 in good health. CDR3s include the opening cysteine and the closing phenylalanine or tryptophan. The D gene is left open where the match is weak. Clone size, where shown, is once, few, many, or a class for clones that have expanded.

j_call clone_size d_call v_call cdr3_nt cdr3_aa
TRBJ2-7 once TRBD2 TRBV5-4 TGTGCCAGCAGCCCTCTCGCTAGCGGGACTTACGAGCAGTACTTC CASSPLASGTYEQYF
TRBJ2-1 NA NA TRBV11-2 TGTGCCAGCAGCTCCGGGACAAGCTCCTACAATGAGCAGTTCTTC CASSSGTSSYNEQFF
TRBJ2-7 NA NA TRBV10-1 TGCGCCAGCAGTGAGGCACAAACCTACGAGCAGTACTTC CASSEAQTYEQYF
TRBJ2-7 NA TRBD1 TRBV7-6 TGTGCCAGCAGCTACCGGGACAGGGGCTACGAGCAGTACTTC CASSYRDRGYEQYF
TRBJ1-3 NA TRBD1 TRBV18 TGTGCCAGCTCTTACGGACAGGGGTCGTACGGCACCATATATTTT CASSYGQGSYGTIYF
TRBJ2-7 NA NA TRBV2 TGTGCCAGCACCTCACCCAATCAGGGTGCTCGCTACGAGCAGTACTTC CASTSPNQGARYEQYF
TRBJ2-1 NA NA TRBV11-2 TGTGCCAGCAGCTTAGAGGGGGCGGGAACCCCCTACAATGAGCAGTTCTTC CASSLEGAGTPYNEQFF
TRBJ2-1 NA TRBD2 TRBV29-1 TGCAGCGGAACTAGCGGGAGTTACAATGAGCAGTTCTTC CSGTSGSYNEQFF
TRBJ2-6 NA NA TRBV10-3 TGTGCCACTCGACAGGTCTCTGGGGCCAACGTCCTGACTTTC CATRQVSGANVLTF
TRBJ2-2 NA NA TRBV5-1 TGCGCCAGCAGCTTCCCTAGCGCGAACACCGGGGAGCTGTTTTTT CASSFPSANTGELFF
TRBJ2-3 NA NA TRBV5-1 TGCGCCAGCAGCCCCCGGGCAGGGCCAGATACGCAGTATTTT CASSPRAGPDTQYF
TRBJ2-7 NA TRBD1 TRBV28 TGTGCCAGCGGTCAGGGGGCCTCAACCTACGAGCAGTACTTC CASGQGASTYEQYF
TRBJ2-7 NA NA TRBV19 TGTGCCAGTAGTATCTCACCGGGACTTCGATACGAGCAGTACTTC CASSISPGLRYEQYF
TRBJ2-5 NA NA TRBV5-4 TGTGCCAGCAGCTTGACTAAGAGCGGACGCGGGGAGACCCAGTACTTC CASSLTKSGRGETQYF
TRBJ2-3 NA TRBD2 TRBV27 TGTGCCAGCAGTTCGGGACTAGCGGGAGTAGATACGCAGTATTTT CASSSGLAGVDTQYF
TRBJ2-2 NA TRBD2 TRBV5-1 TGCGCCAGCAGCCCCGGGACTAGCGGGAGGGCCAACACCGGGGAGCTGTTTTTT CASSPGTSGRANTGELFF
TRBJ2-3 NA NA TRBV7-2 TGTGCCAGCAGCCTCCGGCGCGGGCCCGATACGCAGTATTTT CASSLRRGPDTQYF
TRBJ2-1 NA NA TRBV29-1 TGCAGCGTTCAAACACTAGTTGGGGGTGAGCAGTTCTTC CSVQTLVGGEQFF
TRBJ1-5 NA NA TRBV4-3 TGCGCCAGCAGCCAAGATGCATTGGGGGATCAGCCCCAGCATTTT CASSQDALGDQPQHF
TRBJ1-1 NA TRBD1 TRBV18 TGTGCCAGCTCACCGAACGACAGGGGGCGAGAAGCTTTCTTT CASSPNDRGREAFF
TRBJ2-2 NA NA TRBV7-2 TGTGCCAGCAGCTTATCTCATAGACTCGGTGCCGGGGAGCTGTTTTTT CASSLSHRLGAGELFF
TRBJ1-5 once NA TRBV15 TGTGCCACCAGCAGAGTACAGGGATTTGGGGTACCGACACAGCCCCAGCATTTT CATSRVQGFGVPTQPQHF
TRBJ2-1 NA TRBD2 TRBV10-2 TGCGCCAGCAGTGATGGCGGGAGGGCCAATGAGCAGTTCTTC CASSDGGRANEQFF
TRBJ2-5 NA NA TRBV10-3 TGTGCCATCAGTGAAGGTGGGGCGGAGACCCAGTACTTC CAISEGGAETQYF